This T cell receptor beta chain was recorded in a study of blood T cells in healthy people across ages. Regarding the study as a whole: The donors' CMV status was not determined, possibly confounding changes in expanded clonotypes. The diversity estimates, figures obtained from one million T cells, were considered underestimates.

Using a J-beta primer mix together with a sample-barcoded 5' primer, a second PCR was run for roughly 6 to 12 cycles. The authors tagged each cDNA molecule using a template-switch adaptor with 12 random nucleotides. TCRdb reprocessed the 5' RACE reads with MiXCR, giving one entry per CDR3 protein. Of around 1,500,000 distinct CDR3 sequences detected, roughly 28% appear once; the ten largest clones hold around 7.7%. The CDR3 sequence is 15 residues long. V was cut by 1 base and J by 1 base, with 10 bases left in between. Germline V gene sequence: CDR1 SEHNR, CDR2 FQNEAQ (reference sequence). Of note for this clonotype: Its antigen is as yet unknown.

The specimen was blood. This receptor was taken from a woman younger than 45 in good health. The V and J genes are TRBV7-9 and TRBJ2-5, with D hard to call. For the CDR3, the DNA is TGTGCCAGCAGCTTAGGAGAACAAACCCAAGAGACCCAGTACTTC. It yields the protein CASSLGEQTQETQYF.